The 24 T cell receptor beta chains presented below share a single source sample, sequenced in a study of shared clonotypes between healthy human individuals. Repertoires were generated with immunoSEQ multiplex PCR, while TCRdb's copy carries only in-frame clones and drops some. The profile shows about 2 million clones, about 95% of them singletons. Specimen: naive CD4+ T cells sorted from blood. Subset reported: CD45RA+ positively selected. The receptor source for this set is a young man in good health.

With regard to this clone: One end of the junction varies from germline; a read error may be responsible. The chain recombines TRBV27 with TRBJ1-6; D ambiguous. This CDR3 has 12 residues. The germline V gene encodes CDR1 MNHEY and CDR2 SMNVEV (reference sequence). CDR3 in DNA: TGTGCCAGCAGGCTAGGTAGCTCACCCCCCCACTTT. Translation gives CASRLGSSPPHF.

This clone was seen only once. This sequence joins TRBV15 and TRBJ2-7, with D unclear. The CDR3 loop spans 16 amino acids. The V and J ends lost 1 base and 5 bases respectively, with 18 bases between them. Germline V gene data show CDR1 as LNHNV and CDR2 as YYDKDF (reference sequence). The CDR3: CATSRAGGRPLDEQYF. Written as DNA, the CDR3 is TGTGCCACCAGCAGAGCGGGCGGCAGACCCCTTGACGAGCAGTACTTC.

Comment on this clone: Other DNA sequences in this sample translate to the same CDR3. This sequence joins TRBV7-9 and TRBJ2-2; TRBD2 might be the D (5 bases). The CDR3 spans 14 residues. Germline V gene lookup returns CDR1 SEHNR and CDR2 FQNEAQ (reference sequence). V dropped 0 bases and J dropped 5 bases, with 7 bases sitting between them. For the CDR3, the DNA is TGTGCCAGCAGCTTAGCGGAGGCAACCGGGGAGCTGTTTTTT. Its translation is CASSLAEATGELFF.

CDR3 region: CASISAVYNEQFF. In nucleotides, the CDR3 is TGTGCCAGCATCTCGGCCGTCTACAATGAGCAGTTCTTC. The J gene is TRBJ2-1, the V gene TRBV28; D gene unclear. The CDR3 is 13 residues long. The germline V gene has CDR1 MDHEN and CDR2 SYDVKM. Trimming removed 7 bases from V and 3 bases from J, with 10 bases in between.

V usage is TRBV5-4 and J usage is TRBJ2-2; TRBD2 matches at 9 bases. V shed 2 bases, J shed 6 bases, and the junction held 5 bases outside the gene matches. CDR1 is SGHNT and CDR2 is YYREEE in the germline V gene (reference sequence). The CDR3 consists of 15 residues. CDR3 in DNA: TGTGCCAGCAGCTTAGTAGCGGGAGTCCCCGGGGAGCTGTTTTTT. Amino acids: CASSLVAGVPGELFF.

This chain joins TRBV2 and TRBJ2-7; tentatively, D is TRBD1 (6 bases). This CDR3 comprises 14 residues. V lost 8 bases and J lost 3, with 17 bases in between. The germline CDR1 and CDR2 sequences are SNHLY and FYNNEI. CDR3 sequence: CASCDLQGHYEQYF. The CDR3 bases are TGTGCCAGCTGCGACCTACAGGGCCACTACGAGCAGTACTTC.

The chain uses TRBV4-1 and TRBJ1-5; TRBD1 aligns across 8 bases. CDR3 length equals 15 residues. Germline V gene data show CDR1 as MGHRA and CDR2 as YSYEKL. V lost 2 bases to trimming and J lost 6 bases; unmatched junction nucleotides: 6. The CDR3 reads CASSQYVQGAQPQHF. CDR3 DNA: TGCGCCAGCAGCCAATACGTCCAGGGGGCTCAGCCCCAGCATTTT.

This chain connects TRBV9 to TRBJ1-3, with 7 bases matching TRBD1. After removal of 3 bases from V and 0 bases from J, the junction contained 3 bases not matched to a gene. The CDR3 is made up of 15 amino acids. Germline assignment: CDR1 SGDLS and CDR2 YYNGEE. For the CDR3, the DNA is TGTGCCAGCAGCGGACAGGGACGCTCTGGAAACACCATATATTTT. Its protein is CASSGQGRSGNTIYF.

The chain carries TRBV5-4 and TRBJ1-6; tentatively, D is TRBD1 (5 bases). This CDR3 is built from 14 residues. Germline loops: CDR1 SGHNT, CDR2 YYREEE (reference sequence). Trimming took 6 bases from V and 10 from J, leaving 17 bases between them. CDR3: CASKSEGRESPLHF. The CDR3 DNA reads as TGTGCCAGCAAATCTGAGGGGCGAGAGTCACCCCTCCACTTT.

The chain carries TRBV12-5 and TRBJ2-2; TRBD2 agrees at 9 bases. The trim removed 3 bases at V and 7 bases at J, leaving 12 bases unmatched. There are 17 residues in the CDR3. Germline CDR1 is LGHNT and CDR2 is FRNRAP. CDR3 coding DNA: TGTGCTAGTGGTTTTTTGATAGCGGGAGATTGGAGCGGGGAGCTGTTTTTT. Protein: CASGFLIAGDWSGELFF.

The CDR3 sequence is CASSLGPTSVEGNEQFF. The CDR3 DNA is TGTGCCAGCAGCTTGGGCCCTACTAGCGTCGAGGGGAATGAGCAGTTCTTC. V is TRBV5-4 and J is TRBJ2-1; the match to TRBD2 covers 7 bases. Per germline, CDR1 SGHNT and CDR2 YYREEE (reference sequence). V gave up 0 bases and J gave up 7 bases; unmatched junction bases: 13. The CDR3 length is 17 residues.

V usage is TRBV27 and J usage is TRBJ1-6; TRBD1 matches at 7 bases. CDR3 size: 14 residues. V dropped 5 bases and J dropped 7; count of bases not matched to a gene: 5. Germline-derived CDR1 and CDR2 are MNHEY and SMNVEV (reference sequence). The CDR3 DNA follows: TGTGCCAGCAGTGGGGACAGCCAAAATTCACCCCTCCACTTT. Protein product: CASSGDSQNSPLHF.

The CDR3 loop is CASSPRGDTQYF. The CDR3 DNA reads as TGTGCCAGCAGCCCCAGGGGAGATACGCAGTATTTT. The chain carries TRBV7-3 and TRBJ2-3; a weak D match, TRBD1 (6 bases). V was shortened by 5 bases and J by 5 bases, with 8 bases between the two germline ends. The CDR3 spans 12 residues. Germline V CDR1 and CDR2: SGHTA, FQGTGA.

V gene TRBV7-2 combines with J gene TRBJ1-2; D is uncertain. Germline assignment: CDR1 SGHTA and CDR2 FQGNSA. Trimming left V 7 bases short and J 8 bases short, with 17 bases between. The CDR3 sequence is 13 residues long. The CDR3, as DNA: TGTGCCAGCAATCGCTTCGGGGAAGGAGGCTACACCTTC. It encodes CASNRFGEGGYTF.

This chain joins TRBV21-1 and TRBJ2-7; the D call of TRBD1 is as the table states it, not checked on the DNA. TRBV21-1 is termed a pseudogene. The CDR3 extends over 15 amino acids. Here the CDR3 reads CASNRTGGSSREQYF. The DNA for the CDR3 is TGTGCCAGCAACCGGACAGGGGGCTCCTCAAGAGAGCAGTACTTC.

The rearrangement links TRBV9 to TRBJ1-3; TRBD1 agrees at 7 bases. Germline-derived CDR1 and CDR2 are SGDLS and YYNGEE. V gave up 3 bases and J gave up 6 bases; unmatched junction bases: 9. This CDR3 has 15 residues. As DNA, the CDR3 is TGTGCCAGCAGCGAAGTGGCAGGGGGTAAAAACACCATATATTTT. As protein: CASSEVAGGKNTIYF.

The rearrangement uses TRBV6-4 and TRBJ2-5; possible D gene TRBD2, 7 bases. The CDR3 is 18 amino acids. Trimming took off 3 bases at V and 4 bases at J, with 24 bases between the two ends. Looked up from germline, CDR1 is MRHNA and CDR2 is SNTAGT. The CDR3 DNA sequence: TGTGCCAGCAGTGAAGGGGTTCGGGGGGCCCGTTATCTAGAGACCCAGTACTTC. Translation: CASSEGVRGARYLETQYF.

The rearrangement links TRBV4-1 to TRBJ2-4, with D possibly TRBD2 on 5 matching bases. V was cut by 1 base and J by 3 bases, with 16 bases left in between. The CDR3 has 17 residues. Germline CDR1 MGHRA, CDR2 YSYEKL. The CDR3 bases are TGCGCCAGCAGCCAAGGTCGCGAGGGAATTGGCAAAAACATTCAGTACTTC. Amino acids: CASSQGREGIGKNIQYF.

The J gene is TRBJ2-3, the V gene TRBV7-9; D uncertain. Germline CDR1 SEHNR, CDR2 FQNEAQ (reference sequence). Trimming removed 5 bases at V and 5 bases at J, with 8 bases between. This CDR3 is 12 amino acids long. CDR3 DNA sequence: TGTGCCAGCAGCCCAGGTTTAGATACGCAGTATTTT. Translation: CASSPGLDTQYF.

The chain has TRBV28 and TRBJ1-1; 7 bases match TRBD1. Germline assignment: CDR1 MDHEN and CDR2 SYDVKM. After removal of 5 bases from V and 4 bases from J, the junction contained 4 bases not matched to a gene. The CDR3 totals 13 residues. The CDR3 region has the DNA TGTGCCAGCAGTCTGACAGGGTCCACTGAAGCTTTCTTT. Amino acid sequence: CASSLTGSTEAFF.

The chain is built from TRBV19 and TRBJ2-7; TRBD1 matches at 8 bases. Germline V gene data show CDR1 as LNHDA and CDR2 as SQIVND (reference sequence). The length of the CDR3 is 14 residues. With V trimmed by 6 bases and J by 7 bases, 11 bases remained unmatched. DNA of the CDR3: TGTGCCAGTAGGCCACAGGGGGGCTTAGGGGAGCAGTACTTC. Its translation is CASRPQGGLGEQYF.

The chain has TRBV7-9 and TRBJ1-1; possible D gene TRBD1, 5 bases. Trimming removed 7 bases at V and 5 bases at J, with 20 bases between. CDR1 SEHNR and CDR2 FQNEAQ come from the germline V gene (reference sequence). The CDR3 covers 15 residues. In nucleotides, the CDR3 is TGTGCCAGCACCAAATGGGTGGGTGAGGGGACTGAAGCTTTCTTT. Residues: CASTKWVGEGTEAFF.

V is TRBV5-5 and J is TRBJ2-7, with a possible D match to TRBD1 (6 bases). The CDR3 spans 14 residues. V shed 2 bases and J shed 2 bases, with 11 bases lying between them. Per the germline V gene, CDR1 is SGHKS and CDR2 is YYEKEE (reference sequence). CDR3 bases: TGTGCCAGCAGCTTCCACAGGGTCACCTACGAGCAGTACTTC. Residues: CASSFHRVTYEQYF.

The rearrangement uses TRBV10-3 and TRBJ2-7; D possibly corresponds to TRBD1 (6 bases). Per germline, CDR1 ENHRY and CDR2 SYGVKD. V lost 0 bases and J lost 6, with 15 bases in between. The CDR3 sequence is 15 residues long. CDR3 coding DNA: TGTGCCATCAGTGAGTCGGGGGCCACAATAGCCGAGCAGTACTTC. Translation: CAISESGATIAEQYF.